These 6 T cell receptor beta chains were sequenced from one sample in a study of blood T cell repertoires in COVID-19. Sequencing was performed with immunoSEQ multiplex PCR; in TCRdb, only in-frame clones are kept and a portion is missing. The table includes just under 350,000 clones, almost 90% detected once. The sample taken for sequencing was peripheral blood. The receptors originated from a woman in her sixties or seventies with COVID-19, enrolled during active disease.

The genes are TRBV5-6 and TRBJ1-1; TRBD1 aligns across 9 bases. The CDR3 loop spans 16 amino acids. V trimming: 4 bases; J trimming: 4 bases; junction bases outside the gene matches: 11. Germline V gives CDR1 SGHDT, CDR2 YYEEEE. As DNA, the CDR3 is TGTGCCAGCAGCCTCGCTCCGGGACAGGGTTTCACTGAAGCTTTCTTT. Residues: CASSLAPGQGFTEAFF.

In DNA form, the CDR3 reads TGTGCCAGCAGTTACTCTTCCGGGGGGAGCTCCTACGAGCAGTACTTC. Translated, it gives CASSYSSGGSSYEQYF. The chain has TRBV6-5 and TRBJ2-7, with 7 bases identical to TRBD2. The CDR3 totals 16 residues. Losses at the gene ends were 0 bases for V and 0 bases for J; bases not matched to a gene: 5. CDR1 is MNHEY and CDR2 is SVGAGI in the germline V gene.

The chain carries TRBV2 and TRBJ1-2; TRBD1 matches 9 bases. The germline CDR1 and CDR2 sequences are SNHLY and FYNNEI. The length of the CDR3 is 13 residues. Losses at the gene ends were 7 bases for V and 6 bases for J; bases not matched to a gene: 6. CDR3 coding DNA: TGTGCCAGCAACAACAGGGGGCTGCATGGCTACACCTTC. Translation: CASNNRGLHGYTF.

CDR3 nucleotides: TGTGCCTCCCCAGGACAGGCCTCTTATGGCTACACCTTC. This sequence encodes CASPGQASYGYTF. The rearrangement joins TRBV30 to TRBJ1-2, with TRBD1 matching over 7 bases. Germline V gene sequence: CDR1 GTSNPN, CDR2 SVGIG (reference sequence). The J segment lost 5 bases and the V segment lost 7 bases, leaving 10 bases of the junction unmatched. The CDR3 contains 13 residues.

This chain joins TRBV12-3 or TRBV12-4 and TRBJ2-7, with 7 bases identical to TRBD2. Trimming at V came to 6 bases and at J to 2 bases, leaving 4 bases not matched to a gene. The CDR3 is 13 amino acids. CDR3 region: CASRTGTTYEQYF. CDR3 DNA: TGTGCCAGCAGGACCGGGACTACCTACGAGCAGTACTTC.

This chain connects TRBV27 to TRBJ2-7; 7 bases are shared with TRBD2. This CDR3 is 12 amino acids long. Germline CDR1 is MNHEY and CDR2 is SMNVEV (reference sequence). V trimming: 8 bases; J trimming: 2 bases; junction bases outside the gene matches: 3. In DNA, the CDR3 is TGTGCCAGCCTGGGAGGGGCCTACGAGCAGTACTTC. It is translated as CASLGGAYEQYF.